Following are 23 T cell receptor beta chains from one sample sequenced in a study of cytomegalovirus exposure and HLA in healthy donors. The PCR ran on 60 Vbeta and 13 Jbeta primers. Profiling relied on immunoSEQ multiplex PCR, and the TCRdb table lists in-frame clones only, not all of them. This sample has 150,000 or so clones, with more than 65% found just once. Material for sequencing was PBMCs. These receptors all stem from a man aged 18 to 30 in good health and CMV-seropositive.

CDR3 nucleotide sequence: TGTGCCAGCAGCCCGGGACAGTCGACAGATACGCAGTATTTT. Its translation: CASSPGQSTDTQYF. V and J are TRBV5-8 and TRBJ2-3; 7 positions match TRBD1. Per germline, CDR1 SGHTS and CDR2 YDEGEE. V lost 4 bases, J lost 3 bases, and 5 bases stayed unmatched. This CDR3 is 14 amino acids long.

The chain is built from TRBV30 and TRBJ2-5, with 7 bases aligning to TRBD1. The CDR3 runs to 17 residues. The J segment lost 2 bases and the V segment lost 2 bases, leaving 14 bases of the junction unmatched. Germline V gene lookup returns CDR1 GTSNPN and CDR2 SVGIG (reference sequence). CDR3 sequence (DNA): TGTGCCTGGAGTCGGAAATCCCTCGGGACAGAGCAAGAGACCCAGTACTTC. It translates to CAWSRKSLGTEQETQYF.

This chain's CDR3 is CASSQDNAENYGYTF. As DNA, the CDR3 is TGCGCCAGCAGCCAAGATAACGCGGAGAACTATGGCTACACCTTC. The chain is built from TRBV4-1 and TRBJ1-2, with D uncertain. V was trimmed by 0 bases and J by 2 bases, leaving 10 bases between them. Looked up from germline, CDR1 is MGHRA and CDR2 is YSYEKL. The CDR3 totals 15 residues.

The gene calls are TRBV10-3 and TRBJ2-6; D is possibly TRBD1 (5 bases). Trimming stripped 3 bases from V and 8 bases from J, with 11 bases between. The CDR3 has 14 amino acids. The germline V gene has CDR1 ENHRY and CDR2 SYGVKD. The CDR3 coding sequence is TGTGCCATCAGTGACCCCAGGGTCCCCAACGTCCTGACTTTC. Encoded protein: CAISDPRVPNVLTF.

J is TRBJ2-5 and V is TRBV6-5, with TRBD2 as a possible D gene (5 bases). Deletions cut 4 bases from V and 5 bases from J, with 11 bases between. This CDR3 contains 13 residues. Germline CDR1 is MNHEY and CDR2 is SVGAGI. In nucleotides, the CDR3 is TGTGCCAGCAGTTGGACTTTGGATGAGACCCAGTACTTC. It codes for CASSWTLDETQYF.

The chain has TRBV5-4 and TRBJ2-2; perhaps TRBD1 as D (5 bases). Germline CDR1 and CDR2: SGHNT and YYREEE (reference sequence). The CDR3 runs 15 residues. Trimming cost V 0 bases and J 8 bases, with 14 bases left between them. The CDR3, as DNA: TGTGCCAGCAGCTTGGACGGACATCATCCTGGGGAGCTGTTTTTT. Residues: CASSLDGHHPGELFF. The full variable domain, with the rest looked up from reference TRBV5-4 and TRBJ2-2, is ETGVTQSPTHLIKTRGQQVTLRCSSQSGHNTVSWYQQALGQGPQFIFQYYREEENGRGNFPPRFSGLQFPNYSSELNVNALELDDSALYLCASSLDGHHPGELFFGEGSRLTVL.

Only one count was recorded for this clone. This chain uses TRBV7-2 with TRBJ2-3; D possibly corresponds to TRBD2 (7 bases). V was clipped by 1 base and J by 9 bases, with 14 bases between them. From germline, CDR1 is SGHTA and CDR2 FQGNSA. The CDR3 sequence is 14 residues long. The DNA of the CDR3 is TGTGCCAGCAGCTTAGGTGGGGGGGCAGTAACGCAGTATTTT. This translates into CASSLGGGAVTQYF.

The chain joins TRBV7-6 to TRBJ1-2, with a possible D match to TRBD1 (6 bases). V was pared by 5 bases and J by 4 bases, with 14 bases between. Germline CDR1 and CDR2: SGHVS and FNYEAQ. CDR3 size: 14 residues. Here the CDR3 reads CASSHDFRGYGYTF. DNA of the CDR3: TGTGCCAGCAGCCACGATTTCAGGGGCTATGGCTACACCTTC.

The sample holds a few counts of this clone. The V gene is TRBV19, the J gene TRBJ1-1; D unresolved. V gave up 4 bases and J gave up 3 bases, with 9 bases separating them. Germline V CDR1 and CDR2: LNHDA, SQIVND (reference sequence). The CDR3 has 13 amino acids. CDR3 nucleotides: TGTGCCAGTAGTACAGGTCGGTACACTGAAGCTTTCTTT. Protein: CASSTGRYTEAFF.

The chain is built from TRBV28 and TRBJ1-1; D unclear. Trimming removed 7 bases from V and 1 base from J, with 13 bases in between. The CDR3 is made up of 14 amino acids. Germline CDR1 is MDHEN and CDR2 is SYDVKM. The CDR3 DNA reads as TGTGCCAGCAACCTCAGGTCCCAGAACACTGAAGCTTTCTTT. Encoded protein: CASNLRSQNTEAFF.

The chain is built from TRBV19 and TRBJ1-3; no reliable D call. Per the germline V gene, CDR1 is LNHDA and CDR2 is SQIVND (reference sequence). The CDR3 covers 15 residues. The V end was cut by 7 bases, the J end by 0 bases, with 13 bases between. The CDR3 DNA is TGTGCCAGTATTTCCCCTGTCGGCTCTGGAAACACCATATATTTT. It specifies CASISPVGSGNTIYF.

This clone showed up just a few times. The chain carries TRBV9 and TRBJ2-3, with unresolved D. The V end was cut by 2 bases, the J end by 1 base, with 5 bases between. The CDR3 has 13 amino acids. Germline V gene data show CDR1 as SGDLS and CDR2 as YYNGEE. The chain's CDR3 is CASSVRGTDTQYF. The CDR3 DNA follows: TGTGCCAGCAGCGTTCGCGGCACAGATACGCAGTATTTT. The full variable domain, with the rest looked up from reference TRBV9 and TRBJ2-3, is DSGVTQTPKHLITATGQRVTLRCSPRSGDLSVYWYQQSLDQGLQFLIQYYNGEERAKGNILERFSAQQFPDLHSELNLSSLELGDSALYFCASSVRGTDTQYFGPGTRLTVL.

The J gene is TRBJ1-2, the V gene TRBV7-2; weak D call: TRBD1 (5 bases). With 0 bases removed from V and 8 bases from J, the gap between germline ends came to 19 bases. Germline CDR1 and CDR2: SGHTA and FQGNSA. The CDR3 extends over 16 amino acids. The CDR3 bases are TGTGCCAGCAGCTTAGCTCAGGGAGGGCTAGGGGAGGGCTACACCTTC. Translated: CASSLAQGGLGEGYTF.

This sequence joins TRBV9 and TRBJ2-3; the match to TRBD2 covers 8 bases. Losses at the gene ends were 0 bases for V and 3 bases for J; bases not matched to a gene: 9. The CDR3 is 17 residues long. CDR1 SGDLS and CDR2 YYNGEE come from the germline V gene. CDR3 region: CASSVAGRRGATDTQYF. The CDR3 nucleotides are TGTGCCAGCAGCGTAGCAGGGCGGCGGGGGGCTACAGATACGCAGTATTTT.

This clone was seen more than once but under ten times. The chain employs TRBV11-2 and TRBJ2-5, with D maybe TRBD1 (5 bases). The germline gives CDR1 SGHAT, CDR2 FQNNGV. Between the trimmed V and J ends, which lost 3 bases and 2 bases, there was a span of 10 bases. This CDR3 spans 14 amino acids. CDR3 sequence: CASSLRGAQETQYF. The CDR3 region has the DNA TGTGCCAGCAGCTTGCGTGGGGCGCAAGAGACCCAGTACTTC.

The CDR3 loop reads CATSSGSGRYEQYV. CDR3 bases: TGTGCCACCAGCAGTGGTAGCGGACGGTACGAGCAGTACGTC. The chain is built from TRBV15 and TRBJ2-7; TRBD2 might be the D (6 bases). Germline CDR1 reads LNHNV; CDR2 reads YYDKDF (reference sequence). Between the trimmed V and J ends, which lost 3 bases and 4 bases, there was a span of 13 bases. The CDR3 has 14 residues.

This chain links TRBV27 with TRBJ1-1; a weak D match, TRBD1 (6 bases). This CDR3 region has 15 residues. Per the germline V gene, CDR1 is MNHEY and CDR2 is SMNVEV (reference sequence). The V and J ends lost 0 bases and 8 bases respectively, with 16 bases between them. The CDR3 is CASSLSVSRGDEAFF. In DNA form, the CDR3 reads TGTGCCAGCAGTTTATCCGTAAGCAGGGGAGACGAAGCTTTCTTT.

J is TRBJ2-7 and V is TRBV28, with D perhaps TRBD1 (5 bases). V lost 6 bases and J 2 bases, leaving 8 bases between the germline ends. This CDR3 has 12 amino acids. CDR1 and CDR2 from the germline V gene are MDHEN and SYDVKM. CDR3 in amino acids: CASRQGAYEQYV. The CDR3 DNA follows: TGTGCCAGCAGGCAGGGCGCCTACGAGCAGTACGTC.

This clone was seen a handful of times. The rearrangement joins TRBV27 to TRBJ1-1; TRBD1 matches at 10 bases. This CDR3 spans 15 amino acids. V lost 6 bases and J lost 3; bases outside the gene matches: 7. CDR1 is MNHEY and CDR2 is SMNVEV in the germline V gene (reference sequence). The chain's CDR3 is CASRDSDRGDTEAFF. In nucleotides, the CDR3 is TGTGCCAGCAGGGACTCGGACAGGGGGGACACTGAAGCTTTCTTT.

The chain has TRBV7-2 and TRBJ2-1; 9 bases line up with TRBD2. The V gene end was trimmed by 2 bases and the J gene end by 7 bases; junction bases not matched to a gene: 9. The germline V gene encodes CDR1 SGHTA and CDR2 FQGNSA. This CDR3 spans 16 amino acids. CDR3 protein: CASSLLAGGPQNEQFF. The CDR3 coding sequence is TGTGCCAGCAGCTTATTGGCGGGAGGGCCCCAGAATGAGCAGTTCTTC.

V and J are TRBV5-6 and TRBJ1-2; perhaps TRBD1 as D (6 bases). CDR1 is SGHDT, CDR2 YYEEEE, per germline. Trimming took 0 bases from V and 8 from J, leaving 14 bases between them. The CDR3 sequence is 14 residues long. The CDR3 is CASSLVNQGRGYTF. The CDR3, as DNA: TGTGCCAGCAGCTTGGTCAACCAGGGGCGCGGCTACACCTTC.

V usage is TRBV7-9 and J usage is TRBJ1-5, with D unresolved. Germline-derived CDR1 and CDR2 are SEHNR and FQNEAQ (reference sequence). This CDR3 contains 12 residues. Trimming cost V 8 bases and J 5 bases, with 10 bases left between them. CDR3 protein: CASGSGYQPQHF. In DNA, the CDR3 is TGTGCCAGCGGGTCGGGGTATCAGCCCCAGCATTTT.

The gene calls are TRBV7-3 and TRBJ1-2; unclear D gene. In germline, CDR1 is SGHTA, CDR2 FQGTGA. With 1 base removed from V and 7 bases from J, the gap between germline ends came to 16 bases. CDR3 length: 15 amino acids. The CDR3 nucleotides are TGTGCCAGCAGCTTAAGAGGCCTGGAAGATGCTGGCTACACCTTC. Protein: CASSLRGLEDAGYTF.